This T cell receptor (beta chain) stems from a study of T cell responses to AZD1222 COVID-19 vaccine. Only in-frame clones appear in the TCRdb table, and some are missing; sequencing was by immunoSEQ multiplex PCR. The sample lists some 110,000 clones, around nine tenths occurring once. On this clone: What it binds is not known.

Study findings and constraints: Unmutated regions of variants are reportedly targeted by nearly half of spike-specific TCRs. Spike-specific TCR breadth and depth went up after people got two AZD1222 doses. Females made up more of the donors, who were largely white British, and clonal diversity may have come out too low.

Germline V gene data show CDR1 as PRHDT and CDR2 as FYEKMQ (reference sequence). The CDR3 loop spans 15 amino acids. Germline trimming cut 6 bases from V and 3 bases from J; bases unmatched to any gene: 6. This chain joins TRBV13 and TRBJ2-7; 12 bases map to TRBD2. This TCR was recovered from an adult in good health. The sequencing here drew on peripheral blood, taken on day 0 of AZD1222 vaccination. CDR3 coding DNA: TGTGCCAGCAGGGGCCTAGCGGGAGGGGGCTACGAGCAGTACTTC. This encodes CASRGLAGGGYEQYF.